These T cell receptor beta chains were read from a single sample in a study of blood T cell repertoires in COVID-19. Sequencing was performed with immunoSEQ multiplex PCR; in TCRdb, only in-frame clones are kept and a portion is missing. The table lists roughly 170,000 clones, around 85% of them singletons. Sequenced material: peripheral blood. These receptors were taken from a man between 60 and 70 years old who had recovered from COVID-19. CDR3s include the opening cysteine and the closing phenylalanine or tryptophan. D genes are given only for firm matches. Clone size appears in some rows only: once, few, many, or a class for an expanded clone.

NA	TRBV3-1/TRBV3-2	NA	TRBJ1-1	CASSPSQTGAEAFF	TGTGCCAGCAGCCCCTCACAGACAGGTGCTGAAGCTTTCTTT
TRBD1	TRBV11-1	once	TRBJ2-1	CASSMTTGGNNEQFF	TGTGCCAGCAGCATGACGACAGGGGGGAACAATGAGCAGTTCTTC
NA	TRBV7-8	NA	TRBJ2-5	CASSGGLQETQYF	TGTGCCAGCAGCGGCGGGCTCCAAGAGACCCAGTACTTC
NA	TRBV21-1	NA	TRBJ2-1	CATGARDRLYEQFF	TGTGCCACTGGAGCCCGGGACAGGTTGTATGAGCAGTTCTTC
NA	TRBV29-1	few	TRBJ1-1	CSVFSTEAFF	TGCAGCGTTTTCTCCACTGAAGCTTTCTTT
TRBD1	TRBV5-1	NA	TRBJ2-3	CASSWDRGFTDTQYF	TGCGCCAGCAGCTGGGACAGGGGATTTACAGATACGCAGTATTTT
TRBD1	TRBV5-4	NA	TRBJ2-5	CASSLVQGAGETQYF	TGTGCCAGCAGCTTGGTACAGGGGGCTGGGGAGACCCAGTACTTC
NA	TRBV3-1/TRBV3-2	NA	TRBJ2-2	CASSRDSHLELFF	TGTGCCAGCAGCCGCGATTCGCATTTGGAGCTGTTTTTT
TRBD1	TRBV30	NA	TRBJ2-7	CAWSGTGVYEQYF	TGTGCCTGGAGTGGGACAGGGGTCTACGAGCAGTACTTC
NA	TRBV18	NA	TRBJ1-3	CASSPDSPISGNTIYF	TGTGCCAGCTCACCGGACAGCCCCATCTCTGGAAACACCATATATTTT
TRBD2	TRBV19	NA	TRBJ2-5	CASRMTSGGNGETQYF	TGTGCCAGTAGAATGACTAGCGGGGGAAATGGAGAGACCCAGTACTTC
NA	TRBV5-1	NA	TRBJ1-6	CASSLGEAGSPLHF	TGCGCCAGCAGCTTGGGCGAAGCGGGTTCACCCCTCCACTTT
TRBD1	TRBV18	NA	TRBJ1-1	CASSPWDRAGDTEAFF	TGTGCCAGCTCACCCTGGGACAGGGCCGGGGACACTGAAGCTTTCTTT
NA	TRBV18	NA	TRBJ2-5	CASSPGNLQETQYF	TGTGCCAGCTCACCAGGCAATCTTCAAGAGACCCAGTACTTC
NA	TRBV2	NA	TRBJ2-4	CASREGRGKRDNQRGIQYF	TGTGCCAGCAGAGAAGGCCGGGGAAAACGGGACAACCAAAGAGGTATTCAGTACTTC
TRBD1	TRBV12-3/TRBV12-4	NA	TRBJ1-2	CASGQGAGYGYTF	TGTGCCAGCGGCCAGGGGGCGGGCTATGGCTACACCTTC
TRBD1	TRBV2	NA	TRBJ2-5	CASTGDRGRETQYF	TGTGCCAGCACCGGGGACAGGGGACGAGAGACCCAGTACTTC
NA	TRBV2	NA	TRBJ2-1	CASSVSGAYNEQFF	TGTGCCAGCAGTGTGTCGGGAGCGTACAATGAGCAGTTCTTC
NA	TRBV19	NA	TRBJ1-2	CASSPPGQAVIYGYTF	TGTGCCAGTAGTCCGCCAGGGCAGGCCGTTATCTATGGCTACACCTTC
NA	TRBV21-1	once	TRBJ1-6	CASSQAGRGWSSYNSPLHF	TGTGCCAGCAGCCAAGCGGGCAGGGGTTGGAGCTCCTATAATTCACCCCTCCACTTT
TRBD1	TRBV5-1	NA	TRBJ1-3	CASSANRGSGNTIYF	TGCGCCAGCAGCGCTAACAGGGGGTCTGGAAACACCATATATTTT
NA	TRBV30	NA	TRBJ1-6	CAWKFMDRTNSPLHF	TGTGCCTGGAAGTTTATGGACAGAACAAATTCACCCCTCCACTTT
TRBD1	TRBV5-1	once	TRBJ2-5	CASSTRTGRAQYF	TGCGCCAGCAGCACGCGGACAGGGAGAGCCCAGTACTTC
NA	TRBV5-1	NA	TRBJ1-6	CASSLEGGRNGSPLHF	TGCGCCAGCAGCCTAGAGGGGGGGCGAAATGGTTCACCCCTCCACTTT
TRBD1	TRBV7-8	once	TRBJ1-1	CASSLDGTGASMNTEAFF	TGTGCCAGCAGCTTAGATGGAACAGGGGCGTCCATGAACACTGAAGCTTTCTTT
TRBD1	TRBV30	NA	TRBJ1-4	CAWDRTGANEKLFF	TGTGCCTGGGACCGGACAGGGGCGAATGAAAAACTGTTTTTT
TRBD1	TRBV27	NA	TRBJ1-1	CASSFLTGGKRNTEAFF	TGTGCCAGCAGTTTCCTGACAGGGGGCAAGAGGAACACTGAAGCTTTCTTT
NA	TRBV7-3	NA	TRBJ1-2	CASSATQGQGGYTF	TGTGCCAGCAGCGCAACCCAGGGCCAGGGAGGCTACACCTTC
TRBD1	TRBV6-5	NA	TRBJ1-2	CASTPQGAWGYTF	TGTGCCAGCACGCCTCAGGGGGCTTGGGGCTACACCTTC
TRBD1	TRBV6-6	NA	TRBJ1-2	CASSSGTGNYGYTF	TGTGCCAGCAGTTCCGGGACAGGGAACTATGGCTACACCTTC
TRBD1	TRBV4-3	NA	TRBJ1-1	CASSQALDRAREAFF	TGCGCCAGCAGCCAAGCTCTAGACAGGGCCCGTGAAGCTTTCTTT
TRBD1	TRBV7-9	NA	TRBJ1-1	CASSASRTGGAEAFF	TGTGCCAGCAGCGCTAGTCGGACAGGGGGGGCTGAAGCTTTCTTT
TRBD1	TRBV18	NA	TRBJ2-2	CASSPQQGVEELFF	TGTGCCAGCTCACCACAACAGGGGGTCGAGGAGCTGTTTTTT
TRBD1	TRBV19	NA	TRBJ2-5	CASRKGQQETQYF	TGTGCCAGTAGAAAGGGACAGCAAGAGACCCAGTACTTC
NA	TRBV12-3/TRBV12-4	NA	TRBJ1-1	CASTALGGEAFF	TGTGCCAGCACCGCGCTTGGGGGCGAAGCTTTCTTT